This note documents a single T cell receptor beta chain sequence. Other DNA sequences of this sample code for an identical CDR3. Sequencing was performed with immunoSEQ multiplex PCR; in TCRdb, only in-frame clones are kept and a portion is missing. The data show about 360,000 clones, 88% seen once. The data are from a study of blood T cell repertoires in COVID-19. This CDR3 is 14 amino acids long. Germline V lookup: CDR1 KGHSH, CDR2 LQKENI. Trimming took 6 bases from V and 1 from J; bases not matched to a gene: 5. The chain carries TRBV18 and TRBJ1-1; 7 bases match TRBD1. Sample: PBMCs or T cells enriched from blood (not recorded which). The source of this sequence is a woman in her thirties or forties with acute COVID-19. The CDR3 sequence: CASSSAGGNTEAFF. The CDR3 nucleotides are TGTGCCAGCTCTAGTGCAGGGGGGAACACTGAAGCTTTCTTT.